These T cell receptor beta chains were read from a single sample in a study of cytomegalovirus exposure and HLA in healthy donors. Using immunoSEQ multiplex PCR, the repertoire was profiled, and TCRdb retains in-frame clones only, with some absent. The sample's table shows some 47,000 clones. Sequencing was carried out using PBMCs. All receptors come from a woman aged 40 to 50 in good health and CMV-seronegative. Each CDR3 is given with its conserved first and last residue. The order of the fields is V gene, J gene, D gene, CDR3 DNA, CDR3 protein. A D gene is named only where the DNA matches it firmly.

TRBV6-1	TRBJ1-2	-	TGTGCCAGCAGTGAGGTTGTGGGGCGCAACTATGGCTACACCTTC	CASSEVVGRNYGYTF
TRBV4-1	TRBJ2-1	TRBD2	TGCGCCAGCAGCCAATTCACACGGGAGGGCCGCAGGAATGAGCAGTTCTTC	CASSQFTREGRRNEQFF
TRBV18	TRBJ2-1	TRBD1	TGTGCCAGCTCACCGGGACAGCACAATGAGCAGTTCTTC	CASSPGQHNEQFF
TRBV6-5	TRBJ2-3	-	TGTGCCAGCAGTTACTCTGGACAGAGCACAGATACGCAGTATTTT	CASSYSGQSTDTQYF
TRBV5-1	TRBJ1-1	TRBD1	TGCGCCAGCAGCTGGGGACAGTTGAACACTGAAGCTTTCTTT	CASSWGQLNTEAFF
TRBV4-3	TRBJ2-1	TRBD2	TGCGCCAGCAGCCAGTTGGCAACTAGCGGGGGAGACAATGAGCAGTTCTTC	CASSQLATSGGDNEQFF
TRBV7-2	TRBJ1-1	-	TGTGCCAGCAGCCCAAAAGGCCGCCTGGCAGGGTGGCCTAGGACTGAAGCTTTCTTT	CASSPKGRLAGWPRTEAFF
TRBV6-5	TRBJ2-5	TRBD2	TGTGCCAGCAGTCCCCCGGGACTAGCGGCGCGGACCCAGTACTTC	CASSPPGLAARTQYF
TRBV7-9	TRBJ1-4	-	TGTGCCAGCAGCTTAGCGTTAGGGGATGAAAAACTGTTTTTT	CASSLALGDEKLFF
TRBV7-9	TRBJ2-3	-	TGTGCCAGCAGCTTTGGTTCTCAAGCTCCTTTGACGCAGTATTTT	CASSFGSQAPLTQYF
TRBV6-6	TRBJ1-2	TRBD1	TGTGCCAGCAGCCCCGGGACAGGGGAAGGTGGCTACACCTTC	CASSPGTGEGGYTF
TRBV15	TRBJ2-5	TRBD1	TGTGCCACCAGCAGAGCTGGGACAGGGGGAAAGGAGACCCAGTACTTC	CATSRAGTGGKETQYF
TRBV30	TRBJ1-5	-	TGTGCCTGGAGTGTAGGCGGGGCTAGTCAGCACCAGCATTTT	CAWSVGGASQHQHF
TRBV9	TRBJ1-5	-	TGTGCCAGCAGCGTAGGTCCAGATCAGCCCCAGCATTTT	CASSVGPDQPQHF
TRBV5-6	TRBJ1-3	-	TGTGCCAGCAGCTTGTTTAACGGACGTGAGGGCACCATATATTTT	CASSLFNGREGTIYF
TRBV4-1	TRBJ1-5	-	TGCGCCAGCAGCCAGGGCACCGTTTTTCGGCCCCAGCATTTT	CASSQGTVFRPQHF
TRBV29-1	TRBJ1-2	-	TGCAGCGTTGGAAGTCAGAACTATGGCTACACCTTC	CSVGSQNYGYTF
TRBV5-1	TRBJ2-1	TRBD2	TGCGCCAGCAGCCTCGGACTAGCGGGAGGGCTAGATGAGCAGTTCTTC	CASSLGLAGGLDEQFF
TRBV18	TRBJ1-6	-	TGTGCCACCCGGAGCTCCTATAATTCACCCCTCCACTTT	CATRSSYNSPLHF
TRBV19	TRBJ1-3	-	TGTGCCAGTAGTGCCAATGGGAGGTTCACCATATATTTT	CASSANGRFTIYF
TRBV2	TRBJ2-7	-	TGTGCCAGCACGGGAGTAACGTCCTACGAGCAGTACTTC	CASTGVTSYEQYF
TRBV7-9	TRBJ2-1	TRBD2	TGTGCCAGCAGCTTAGAGCTAGCGGGAATACGGAATGAGCAGTTCTTC	CASSLELAGIRNEQFF
TRBV30	TRBJ2-3	TRBD2	TGTGCCTGGAGTGTAGTATGGCGGGAGGGGGATACGCAGTATTTT	CAWSVVWREGDTQYF
TRBV7-8	TRBJ1-1	TRBD1	TGTGCCAGCATCTGGGGACAGGGACGAACTGAAGCTTTCTTT	CASIWGQGRTEAFF
TRBV13	TRBJ1-2	-	TGTGCCAGCACCTTAATAGATCGACGGGTAGCTAACTATGGCTACACCTTC	CASTLIDRRVANYGYTF
TRBV4-3	TRBJ2-7	TRBD2	TGCGCCAGCAGCCAAGATCCCAGCGGGGACTACGAGCAGTACTTC	CASSQDPSGDYEQYF
TRBV4-3	TRBJ1-3	-	TGCGCCAGCAGCCAAGCCCTCATCGCGGGCGGTGGAAACACCATATATTTT	CASSQALIAGGGNTIYF
TRBV5-4	TRBJ2-2	-	TGTGCCAGCAGCTTCGGTTTGCAGGGCAGCACCGGGGAGCTGTTTTTT	CASSFGLQGSTGELFF
TRBV18	TRBJ1-6	TRBD1	TGTGCCAGCACTGACACCTACAGGGGTAATTCACCCCTCCACTTT	CASTDTYRGNSPLHF
TRBV5-6	TRBJ1-5	-	TGTGCCAGCAGCTTGGGGCCCCTGGGAGCTCGGGGGGGCAATCAGCCCCAGCATTTT	CASSLGPLGARGGNQPQHF
TRBV2	TRBJ1-1	-	TGTGCCAGCAGTGCGGCCCAGGGGAACACTGAAGCTTTCTTT	CASSAAQGNTEAFF
TRBV4-2	TRBJ2-6	-	TGTGCCAGCAGCCAAGCAAGTCACAGGATCTCTGGGGCCAACGTCCTGACTTTC	CASSQASHRISGANVLTF
TRBV6-5	TRBJ1-2	TRBD1	TGTGCCAGCAGTAGGACAGGGGGCGCATATGGCTACACCTTC	CASSRTGGAYGYTF
TRBV7-2	TRBJ2-1	TRBD1	TGTGCCAGCAGCTTAACAGGGGGATCCTACAATGAGCAGTTCTTC	CASSLTGGSYNEQFF
TRBV7-9	TRBJ2-4	-	TGTGCCAGCAGCTTGGAGGGAACCAAAAACATTCAGTACTTC	CASSLEGTKNIQYF
TRBV6-6	TRBJ2-3	-	TGTGCCAGCAGTAGTCCGGGGGCAGATACGCAGTATTTT	CASSSPGADTQYF
TRBV7-2	TRBJ2-2	-	TGTGCCAGCAGCGTACTGGGGCCTACCGGGGAGCTGTTTTTT	CASSVLGPTGELFF
TRBV4-3	TRBJ1-2	-	TGCGCCAGCAGCCAACAAGGAGGATCGTATGGCTACACCTTC	CASSQQGGSYGYTF
TRBV9	TRBJ2-3	TRBD1	TGTGCCAGCAGCCCTCGGGACAGGTACACAGATACGCAGTATTTT	CASSPRDRYTDTQYF
TRBV7-7	TRBJ1-4	-	TGTGCTAGCAGCTTGGGGGGAACTAATGAAAAACTGTTTTTT	CASSLGGTNEKLFF
TRBV7-7	TRBJ2-3	-	TGTGCTAGCAGCCGGGGGGCAGCCGCTAGCACAGATACGCAGTATTTT	CASSRGAAASTDTQYF
TRBV5-1	TRBJ2-2	TRBD2	TGCGCCAGCAGCGGGACTAGCGGGGACGTCGGGGAGCTGTTTTTT	CASSGTSGDVGELFF
TRBV4-1	TRBJ2-7	-	TGCGCCAGCAGCCGAAGCAAAGCGTACGAGCAGTACTTC	CASSRSKAYEQYF
TRBV9	TRBJ1-2	TRBD1	TGTGCCAGCAGCGGAGGACAGGGGCGCTCTGGCTACACCTTC	CASSGGQGRSGYTF
TRBV5-1	TRBJ2-6	-	TGCGCCAGCAGCGATGGACACAGGGTCTCTGGGGCCAACGTCCTGACTTTC	CASSDGHRVSGANVLTF
TRBV19	TRBJ1-2	-	TGTGCCAGTAGTATGGAAAGGGGAAGGTATGGCTACACCTTC	CASSMERGRYGYTF
TRBV4-1	TRBJ1-6	-	TGCGCCAGCAGCCAAGAGGCGGGAAATTCACCCCTCCACTTT	CASSQEAGNSPLHF
TRBV6-5	TRBJ2-5	TRBD1	TGTGCCAGCAGTTACAACAGGGGAGAGACCCAGTACTTC	CASSYNRGETQYF
TRBV7-6	TRBJ2-7	-	TGTGCCAGCAGCTTAATGACAGCTACCTACGAGCAGTACTTC	CASSLMTATYEQYF
TRBV5-1	TRBJ2-3	TRBD1	TGCGCCAGCAGCGGCGGACAGGGGAGCACAGATACGCAGTATTTT	CASSGGQGSTDTQYF
TRBV9	TRBJ2-5	TRBD2	TGTGCCAGCAGCGTAGACCCCTTAGGCGGGAGGGGTGGGACCCAGTACTTC	CASSVDPLGGRGGTQYF
TRBV29-1	TRBJ1-1	TRBD1	TGCAGCGTTGACAACCCGACAGGGACTGAAGCTTTCTTT	CSVDNPTGTEAFF
TRBV4-1	TRBJ2-1	TRBD2	TGCGCCAGCAGCCGCACACCCTTAGCGGGAGGAGCCTACAATGAGCAGTTCTTC	CASSRTPLAGGAYNEQFF
TRBV6-6	TRBJ2-1	-	TGTGCCAGCAGTGCCGGGACTCACAATGAGCAGTTCTTC	CASSAGTHNEQFF
TRBV18	TRBJ1-1	-	TGTGCCAGCTCACCTACCGGAGTCGCTGAAGCTTTCTTT	CASSPTGVAEAFF
TRBV11-2	TRBJ2-7	TRBD2	TGTGCCAGCAGCTATAGACTAGCGGGAGAATACGAGCAGTACTTC	CASSYRLAGEYEQYF
TRBV5-1	TRBJ2-2	-	TGCGCCAGCAGCTTAGTTCCGGGGAACACCGGGGAGCTGTTTTTT	CASSLVPGNTGELFF